Listed below are T cell receptor beta chains from one sample, sequenced in a study of blood T cells in healthy people across ages. MiXCR was run by TCRdb on the 5' RACE reads, yielding one entry per CDR3 protein. The repertoire holds about 800,000 distinct CDR3 sequences, with around 25% as singletons. These sequences were also reported in another study, on T cells of mothers and their children.

Specimen: blood. The receptors were gathered from a boy between 10 and 17 years old in good health. Both conserved end residues are part of each CDR3. Each record gives: J gene, D gene, clone size, V gene, CDR3 DNA, CDR3 protein. A D gene is named only where the DNA matches it firmly. Rows may omit the clone size; those that give it use once, few, many or a size class.

j_call: TRBJ2-2
d_call: .
clone_size: .
v_call: TRBV7-2
cdr3_nt: TGTGCCAGCAGCCCTACCGGGAAACGTATCGCCGGGGAGCTGTTTTTT
cdr3_aa: CASSPTGKRIAGELFF

j_call: TRBJ2-7
d_call: TRBD2
clone_size: .
v_call: TRBV20-1
cdr3_nt: TGCAGTGCTAGGCGACTAGCGGGTGGGTACGAGCAGTACTTC
cdr3_aa: CSARRLAGGYEQYF

j_call: TRBJ2-5
d_call: .
clone_size: few
v_call: TRBV7-2
cdr3_nt: TGTGCCAGCAGCTTAGGACAGAAAAAAGAGACCCAGTACTTC
cdr3_aa: CASSLGQKKETQYF

j_call: TRBJ2-1
d_call: TRBD2
clone_size: .
v_call: TRBV5-6
cdr3_nt: TGTGCCAGCAGCTTCTCCTGGCTGGGCGGGAGGGCAGATGAGCAGTTCTTC
cdr3_aa: CASSFSWLGGRADEQFF

j_call: TRBJ2-5
d_call: .
clone_size: few
v_call: TRBV7-9
cdr3_nt: TGTGCCAGCAGCTTAGCGAAGGGGTACCAAGAGACCCAGTACTTC
cdr3_aa: CASSLAKGYQETQYF

j_call: TRBJ2-2
d_call: .
clone_size: few
v_call: TRBV12-3/TRBV12-4
cdr3_nt: TGTGCCAGCAGTTTATCCCAGGGTGGCTTCGCCGGGGAGCTGTTTTTT
cdr3_aa: CASSLSQGGFAGELFF

j_call: TRBJ1-4
d_call: TRBD1
clone_size: .
v_call: TRBV6-2/TRBV6-3
cdr3_nt: TGTGCCAGCAGTTACCGCGGACAGGGAACAACTAATGAAAAACTGTTTTTT
cdr3_aa: CASSYRGQGTTNEKLFF

j_call: TRBJ2-5
d_call: .
clone_size: .
v_call: TRBV4-3
cdr3_nt: TGCGCCAGCAGCCGACTCGGAGAGGGAGAGACCCAGTACTTC
cdr3_aa: CASSRLGEGETQYF

j_call: TRBJ2-5
d_call: TRBD1
clone_size: many
v_call: TRBV12-3/TRBV12-4
cdr3_nt: TGTGCCAGCAGTGGGACAGGGGAAGAGACCCAGTACTTC
cdr3_aa: CASSGTGEETQYF

j_call: TRBJ2-5
d_call: TRBD1
clone_size: many
v_call: TRBV27
cdr3_nt: TGTGCCAGCAGTTTTACAGGGGCCCGAGAGACCCAGTACTTC
cdr3_aa: CASSFTGARETQYF

j_call: TRBJ2-5
d_call: TRBD2
clone_size: .
v_call: TRBV29-1
cdr3_nt: TGCAGCGGGCTCGCGGGAGGAAGGGAGACCCAGTACTTC
cdr3_aa: CSGLAGGRETQYF

j_call: TRBJ1-1
d_call: .
clone_size: few
v_call: TRBV18
cdr3_nt: TGTGCCAGCTCACCCAATCAGGGAGCGGACACTGAAGCTTTCTTT
cdr3_aa: CASSPNQGADTEAFF

j_call: TRBJ2-7
d_call: .
clone_size: .
v_call: TRBV2
cdr3_nt: TGTGCCAGCAGTGTGTTATGGACAGACTACGATGGGCAGTACTTC
cdr3_aa: CASSVLWTDYDGQYF

j_call: TRBJ1-2
d_call: .
clone_size: many
v_call: TRBV6-5
cdr3_nt: TGTGCCAGCAGTTACTCTGGAGGGGCGGCTGGCTACACCTTC
cdr3_aa: CASSYSGGAAGYTF

j_call: TRBJ1-2
d_call: .
clone_size: .
v_call: TRBV5-6
cdr3_nt: TGTGCCAGCAGCTTTTGGACAGATAATGGCTACACCTTC
cdr3_aa: CASSFWTDNGYTF

j_call: TRBJ1-1
d_call: TRBD1
clone_size: .
v_call: TRBV5-1
cdr3_nt: TGCGCCAGCAGCCACACCCGGCAGGGGGACTCCGTTGAAGCTTTCTTT
cdr3_aa: CASSHTRQGDSVEAFF

j_call: TRBJ2-5
d_call: TRBD2
clone_size: few
v_call: TRBV30
cdr3_nt: TGTGCCTGGAGTGTCGGGACTAGCGGGGGGGGGCCGCAAGAGACCCAGTACTTC
cdr3_aa: CAWSVGTSGGGPQETQYF

j_call: TRBJ2-1
d_call: TRBD2
clone_size: few
v_call: TRBV20-1
cdr3_nt: TGCAGTGCTAGCTTAGCGGGGGCAGGGGGTGAGCAGTTCTTC
cdr3_aa: CSASLAGAGGEQFF

j_call: TRBJ2-7
d_call: .
clone_size: .
v_call: TRBV20-1
cdr3_nt: TGCAGTGCCCCCACGGACCTTTGGGGCTCCTACGAGCAGTACTTC
cdr3_aa: CSAPTDLWGSYEQYF

j_call: TRBJ2-7
d_call: .
clone_size: few
v_call: TRBV19
cdr3_nt: TGTGCCAGTAGTATATCCAGGGGTTGGCACGAGCAGTACTTC
cdr3_aa: CASSISRGWHEQYF

j_call: TRBJ1-1
d_call: .
clone_size: few
v_call: TRBV28
cdr3_nt: TGTGCCAGCAGTTTCCCTCCCAGCGGGTGGTTCCTCTTT
cdr3_aa: CASSFPPSGWFLF

j_call: TRBJ2-3
d_call: TRBD2
clone_size: .
v_call: TRBV28
cdr3_nt: TGTGCCAGCAGTTTAATTCTAGCGGGAACCAGGTATACGCAGTATTTT
cdr3_aa: CASSLILAGTRYTQYF

j_call: TRBJ2-1
d_call: TRBD1
clone_size: .
v_call: TRBV6-1
cdr3_nt: TGTGCCAGCAGTGATGTCGGAACGGGACAGGGGCCAATGAATGAGCAGTTCTTC
cdr3_aa: CASSDVGTGQGPMNEQFF

j_call: TRBJ2-3
d_call: .
clone_size: few
v_call: TRBV20-1
cdr3_nt: TGCAGCTTGCAGAGATGGGGAACAGATACGCAGTATTTT
cdr3_aa: CSLQRWGTDTQYF

j_call: TRBJ2-1
d_call: TRBD1
clone_size: many
v_call: TRBV7-2
cdr3_nt: TGTGCCAGCAGCTCGACAGGGTCCCCCTACAATGAGCAGTTCTTC
cdr3_aa: CASSSTGSPYNEQFF

j_call: TRBJ2-2
d_call: .
clone_size: many
v_call: TRBV4-3
cdr3_nt: TGCGCCAGCAGCCAAGAACGGGTCGGCACGAACACCGGGGAGCTGTTTTTT
cdr3_aa: CASSQERVGTNTGELFF

j_call: TRBJ2-7
d_call: .
clone_size: .
v_call: TRBV7-2
cdr3_nt: TGTGCCAGCAGCTTAGTTGCAGGGGAGACCTACGAGCAGTACTTC
cdr3_aa: CASSLVAGETYEQYF

j_call: TRBJ2-7
d_call: TRBD1
clone_size: few
v_call: TRBV5-6
cdr3_nt: TGTGCCAGCAGCTTTAAGGGACAGGTAGCCGTGCTTGGGCAGTACTTC
cdr3_aa: CASSFKGQVAVLGQYF

j_call: TRBJ2-4
d_call: .
clone_size: few
v_call: TRBV4-2
cdr3_nt: TGTGCCAGCAGCCCGCGGACGGATCTAGCCAAAAACATTCAGTACTTC
cdr3_aa: CASSPRTDLAKNIQYF

j_call: TRBJ1-1
d_call: .
clone_size: few
v_call: TRBV29-1
cdr3_nt: TGCAGCGTTGAACTGATCCTTCACACTGAAGCTTTCTTT
cdr3_aa: CSVELILHTEAFF

j_call: TRBJ1-2
d_call: TRBD1
clone_size: few
v_call: TRBV6-1
cdr3_nt: TGTGCCAGCAGGGTCGGGACAGGGTATGGCTACACCTTC
cdr3_aa: CASRVGTGYGYTF

j_call: TRBJ2-3
d_call: TRBD1
clone_size: .
v_call: TRBV4-1
cdr3_nt: TGCGCCAGCAGCCAATTAGGACAGGGGTTCCCAGATACGCAGTATTTT
cdr3_aa: CASSQLGQGFPDTQYF